The table lists the clone carrying this T cell receptor beta chain with many counts. These data belong to a study of T cells in Graves' hyperthyroidism and ophthalmopathy. CDR3 length equals 14 residues. V lost 7 bases to trimming and J lost 2 bases, with 12 bases between them. Germline V CDR1 and CDR2: WSHSY, SAAADI. There were TCR beta CDR3 regions amplified from RNA transcripts. RT-PCR in the first round (using the HTBI primer set) targeted the TCR CDR3. TCRdb re-called the multiplex PCR reads through MiXCR, storing one row per CDR3 protein. The data hold a few hundred thousand distinct CDR3 sequences, with 20% to 25% observed a single time.

The V call is TRBV10-2, the J call TRBJ1-5; D is ambiguous. The source material was blood. This sequence originates from a woman aged 70-85 years with Graves' ophthalmopathy. CDR3 coding DNA: TGCGCCAGCATTGGGCAGCCTGGCAATCAGCCCCAGCATTTT. It yields the protein CASIGQPGNQPQHF.